The T cell receptor beta chain under discussion was sequenced for a study of identical twins. Unique molecular identifiers were present on cDNA, and template switching added a universal primer site. TCRdb re-called the 5' RACE reads through MiXCR, storing one row per CDR3 protein. The sample shows under 400,000 distinct CDR3 sequences, around 9.7% of them seen only once. Healthy Caucasians provided all donations. The trim removed 5 bases at V and 5 bases at J, leaving 10 bases unmatched. The CDR3 covers 17 residues. Germline V gene data show CDR1 as MNHEY and CDR2 as SMNVEV (reference sequence). There are a few counts of this clonotype.

Material for sequencing was naive T cells sorted from blood. The chain links TRBV27 to TRBJ2-1; TRBD2 agrees at 12 bases. This clonotype was sampled from a woman in her forties or fifties in good health. The CDR3 is CASSTTSGSVRNNEQFF. Here the CDR3 DNA reads TGTGCCAGCAGTACGACTAGCGGGAGTGTTCGGAACAATGAGCAGTTCTTC.